These T cell receptor beta chains were read from a single sample in a study of blood T cells in healthy people across ages. TCRdb re-called the 5' RACE reads with MiXCR, one entry per CDR3 protein. The data contain more than 650,000 distinct CDR3 sequences, about 24% of them singletons. The sample consisted of blood. These TCRs come from a man between 65 and 85 years old in good health. Each CDR3 is given with its conserved first and last residue. Fields, in order: J gene, V gene, D gene, clone size, CDR3 DNA, CDR3 protein. A D gene is named only where the DNA matches it firmly. Clone size is stated in some rows and not others, as once, few, many or a class when expanded.

TRBJ2-5 | TRBV20-1 | NA | NA | TGCAGTGCTAGATTCCCTGTCGGGGCCCAAGAGACCCAGTACTTC | CSARFPVGAQETQYF
TRBJ2-7 | TRBV6-2/TRBV6-3 | NA | NA | TGTGCCAGCAGTTACTCTTTACGGGAGCCGACCTACGAGCAGTACTTC | CASSYSLREPTYEQYF
TRBJ2-1 | TRBV12-3/TRBV12-4 | NA | few | TGTGCCAGCAGTTTAGGCCGACTCGCCAATGAGCAGTTCTTC | CASSLGRLANEQFF
TRBJ2-5 | TRBV5-1 | TRBD1 | NA | TGCGCCAGCAGCTTGGGAAAGGGGGCAGGGGGGACCCAGTACTTC | CASSLGKGAGGTQYF
TRBJ1-6 | TRBV6-2/TRBV6-3 | NA | few | TGTGCCAGCGCCGCAGTGCCTAGAGAGCCCCTCCACTTT | CASAAVPREPLHF
TRBJ1-1 | TRBV10-3 | NA | NA | TGTGCCATCAGTGAGTCTTCAGGGTGGACTGAAGCTTTCTTT | CAISESSGWTEAFF
TRBJ1-5 | TRBV6-5 | NA | few | TGTGCCAGCAGGGCTAATAGCAATCAGCCCCAGCATTTT | CASRANSNQPQHF
TRBJ2-1 | TRBV7-3 | NA | NA | TGTGCCAGCAGCTTAGGGGCTCGGGACCCCGAGCAGTTCTTC | CASSLGARDPEQFF
TRBJ1-1 | TRBV10-3 | NA | NA | TGTGCCATAAAACAGCTCATGAACACTGAAGCTTTCTTT | CAIKQLMNTEAFF
TRBJ2-1 | TRBV5-1 | TRBD2 | NA | TGCGCCAACAGCTCGGACCTACTAGCGGGAGGGGGTAATGAGCAGTTCTTC | CANSSDLLAGGGNEQFF
TRBJ2-1 | TRBV10-2 | NA | NA | TGCGCCAGCAGTGAGTTTCGGAACAATGAGCAGTTCTTC | CASSEFRNNEQFF
TRBJ2-2 | TRBV5-5 | TRBD2 | once | TGTGCCAGCAGCTCACTAGCGGGGGTTTCCACCGGGGAGCTGTTTTTT | CASSSLAGVSTGELFF
TRBJ1-6 | TRBV12-3/TRBV12-4 | NA | few | TGTGCCAGCAGTTTAGGCGGAGGCGGGGTTGGCTCACCCCTCCACTTT | CASSLGGGGVGSPLHF
TRBJ2-3 | TRBV10-3 | TRBD2 | NA | TGTGCCATCACCCGGGGACTAGCGGGGTCAGATACGCAGTATTTT | CAITRGLAGSDTQYF
TRBJ1-6 | TRBV7-2 | TRBD1 | few | TGTGCCAGCAGCCCCGGGACAGCGGGTTCACCCCTCCACTTT | CASSPGTAGSPLHF
TRBJ1-1 | TRBV29-1 | NA | many | TGCAGCGTTGCGGCAGGGCTGGGCACTGAAGCTTTCTTT | CSVAAGLGTEAFF
TRBJ2-3 | TRBV9 | TRBD2 | NA | TGTGCCAGCAGCGTAGTAGCGGGGGGTAGCACAGATACGCAGTATTTT | CASSVVAGGSTDTQYF
TRBJ1-2 | TRBV21-1 | NA | many | TGTGCCAGCAGCAAAACTCGGGACAGGGACTATGGCTACACCTTC | CASSKTRDRDYGYTF
TRBJ1-1 | TRBV7-9 | NA | NA | TGTGCCAGCAGCTTAGTAACAGAAACTGAAGCTTTCTTT | CASSLVTETEAFF
TRBJ1-1 | TRBV20-1 | TRBD1 | few | TGCAGTGCTACCGACAGGGGGCCTACCGAAGCTTTCTTT | CSATDRGPTEAFF
TRBJ2-1 | TRBV20-1 | NA | few | TGCAGTGCAGGGGGGCCGTCCTACAATGAGCAGTTCTTC | CSAGGPSYNEQFF
TRBJ2-1 | TRBV10-3 | TRBD2 | NA | TGTGCCAATCAGCGGGAGGGCTACAATGAGCAGTTCTTC | CANQREGYNEQFF
TRBJ1-5 | TRBV2 | TRBD1 | NA | TGTGCCAGCAGTGAAAGGGACAGGACCGAACGTCAGCCCCAGCATTTT | CASSERDRTERQPQHF
TRBJ2-1 | TRBV4-3 | NA | few | TGCGCCAGCAGCCAAGATGCAGGGACGATCTACAATGAGCAGTTCTTC | CASSQDAGTIYNEQFF
TRBJ2-3 | TRBV5-1 | TRBD2 | NA | TGCGCCAGCAGCTGGATAGCGGGGTCCACAGATACGCAGTATTTT | CASSWIAGSTDTQYF
TRBJ1-4 | TRBV29-1 | NA | NA | TGCAGCGTTGCCAGGGCTAATGAAAAACTGTTTTTT | CSVARANEKLFF
TRBJ1-1 | TRBV5-1 | TRBD1 | few | TGCGCCAGCAGCTTGGGCCCCGGGACAGGGGTGGTTACTGAAGCTTTCTTT | CASSLGPGTGVVTEAFF